The 5 T cell receptor beta chains listed next were all sequenced from one sample in a study of neurological immune-mediated disorders. TCRdb reanalysed the 5' RACE reads using MiXCR and keeps one entry per CDR3 protein. The data contain about 62,000 distinct CDR3 sequences, about 3.5% of them singletons. Source material: PBMCs. These receptors all come from a woman in her 50s with multiple sclerosis.

This clonotype showed up many times. This chain connects TRBV29-1 to TRBJ2-5; D gene uncertain. With 3 bases removed from V and 5 bases from J, the gap between germline ends came to 10 bases. Germline V lookup: CDR1 SQVTM, CDR2 ANQGSEA. The CDR3 has 12 amino acids. CDR3 coding DNA: TGCAGCGTTGAGGCCCAGGCGGAGACCCAGTACTTC. It is translated as CSVEAQAETQYF. The whole variable domain, filled in from reference TRBV29-1 and TRBJ2-5, reads SAVISQKPSRDICQRGTSLTIQCQVDSQVTMMFWYRQQPGQSLTLIATANQGSEATYESGFVIDKFPISRPNLTFSTLTVSNMSPEDSSIYLCSVEAQAETQYFGPGTRLLVL.

This clonotype was observed a few times. The rearrangement joins TRBV7-2 to TRBJ2-1, with D unresolved. Trimming removed 4 bases from V and 7 bases from J, with 14 bases in between. Germline values: CDR1 SGHTA, CDR2 FQGNSA. This CDR3 has 14 amino acids. The CDR3 region has the DNA TGTGCCAGCAGCTCCCCCCGCGGAAATAATGAGCAGTTCTTC. This sequence encodes CASSSPRGNNEQFF.

This rearrangement joins TRBV3-1 to TRBJ1-5, with 8 bases matching TRBD1. Germline trimming cut 4 bases from V and 8 bases from J; bases unmatched to any gene: 7. CDR3 length equals 14 residues. Looked up from germline, CDR1 is LGHDT and CDR2 is YNNKEL (reference sequence). In nucleotides, the CDR3 is TGTGCCAGCAGCCGGGCAGGGGGCACGGAGCCCCAGCATTTT. It codes for CASSRAGGTEPQHF.

This clonotype was observed a handful of times. This chain connects TRBV5-1 to TRBJ2-7, with D unresolved. V was shortened by 0 bases and J by 3 bases, with 7 bases between the two germline ends. The V gene's germline CDR1 is SGHRS and CDR2 YFSETQ. The CDR3 loop spans 13 amino acids. CDR3 DNA sequence: TGCGCCAGCAGCTTGGAGGAAGACTACGAGCAGTACTTC. Protein sequence: CASSLEEDYEQYF.

This clonotype was seen at least ten times. The J gene is TRBJ2-3, the V gene TRBV5-1; possibly TRBD2 for D (5 bases). Per germline, CDR1 SGHRS and CDR2 YFSETQ. This CDR3 has 15 residues. The V end lost 3 bases, the J end lost 3 bases, and 14 bases lay between the germline ends. The CDR3 here is CASSWPSLGTDTQYF. DNA for the CDR3: TGCGCCAGCAGCTGGCCTAGCCTTGGAACAGATACGCAGTATTTT.